These T cell receptor beta chains were read from a single sample in a study of cytomegalovirus exposure and HLA in healthy donors. TCRdb's table, derived via immunoSEQ multiplex PCR, lists solely in-frame clones and lacks some. This sample's table reports 150,000 to 200,000 clones. The sequenced sample consisted of PBMCs. The receptors shown here come from a young woman in good health and CMV-seropositive. Each CDR3 is given with its conserved first and last residue. The order of the fields is V gene, J gene, D gene, CDR3 protein, CDR3 DNA. The D gene is left open where the match is weak.

v_gene: TRBV5-4; j_gene: TRBJ2-7; d_gene: -; CDR3aa: CASSFGIKEGEQYF; CDR3nt: TGTGCCAGCAGCTTCGGAATTAAAGAGGGCGAGCAGTACTTC
v_gene: TRBV19; j_gene: TRBJ1-2; d_gene: -; CDR3aa: CASSPQPRQRTYGYTF; CDR3nt: TGTGCCAGTAGTCCACAACCCCGACAGAGAACTTATGGCTACACCTTC
v_gene: TRBV11-2; j_gene: TRBJ1-6; d_gene: -; CDR3aa: CASSLFSSSYNSPLHF; CDR3nt: TGTGCCAGCAGCCTATTTTCGAGCTCCTATAATTCACCCCTCCACTTT
v_gene: TRBV25-1; j_gene: TRBJ1-1; d_gene: -; CDR3aa: CASRPPHRETEAFF; CDR3nt: TGTGCCAGCAGACCTCCCCACAGGGAAACTGAAGCTTTCTTT
v_gene: TRBV5-6; j_gene: TRBJ2-7; d_gene: -; CDR3aa: CASSRDFYYEQYF; CDR3nt: TGTGCCAGCAGTCGGGACTTCTACTACGAGCAGTACTTC
v_gene: TRBV6-5; j_gene: TRBJ1-2; d_gene: TRBD1; CDR3aa: CASSYDVGTGNYGYTF; CDR3nt: TGTGCCAGCAGTTACGACGTAGGGACAGGGAACTATGGCTACACCTTC
v_gene: TRBV9; j_gene: TRBJ1-1; d_gene: TRBD1; CDR3aa: CASSVATGRSTEAFF; CDR3nt: TGTGCCAGCAGCGTAGCGACAGGGCGAAGCACTGAAGCTTTCTTT
v_gene: TRBV4-1; j_gene: TRBJ1-3; d_gene: -; CDR3aa: CASSQERIGRDTIYF; CDR3nt: TGCGCCAGCAGCCAAGAAAGAATCGGGAGAGACACCATATATTTT
v_gene: TRBV30; j_gene: TRBJ1-1; d_gene: -; CDR3aa: CAWSPPGTSNTEAFF; CDR3nt: TGTGCCTGGAGTCCACCCGGGACATCGAACACTGAAGCTTTCTTT
v_gene: TRBV5-1; j_gene: TRBJ1-1; d_gene: -; CDR3aa: CASSHSWTNEAFF; CDR3nt: TGCGCCAGCAGCCACTCCTGGACAAATGAAGCTTTCTTT
v_gene: TRBV10-3; j_gene: TRBJ2-5; d_gene: -; CDR3aa: CAISGSSGQETQYF; CDR3nt: TGTGCCATCAGTGGGAGTAGCGGCCAAGAGACCCAGTACTTC
v_gene: TRBV30; j_gene: TRBJ1-3; d_gene: TRBD1; CDR3aa: CAWDDRGLGNTIYF; CDR3nt: TGTGCCTGGGACGACAGGGGGCTTGGAAACACCATATATTTT
v_gene: TRBV27; j_gene: TRBJ2-6; d_gene: TRBD1; CDR3aa: CASRGTGISGANVLTF; CDR3nt: TGTGCCAGCAGGGGGACAGGGATTTCTGGGGCCAACGTCCTGACTTTC
v_gene: TRBV7-9; j_gene: TRBJ2-5; d_gene: -; CDR3aa: CASSLQGPQETQYF; CDR3nt: TGTGCCAGCAGCTTACAGGGGCCCCAAGAGACCCAGTACTTC
v_gene: TRBV19; j_gene: TRBJ2-7; d_gene: TRBD2; CDR3aa: CASSVTSSEAYEQYF; CDR3nt: TGTGCCAGTAGTGTGACTAGCTCAGAGGCCTACGAGCAGTACTTC
v_gene: TRBV5-1; j_gene: TRBJ2-7; d_gene: TRBD1; CDR3aa: CASSWGQTYEQYF; CDR3nt: TGCGCCAGCAGCTGGGGACAGACCTACGAGCAGTACTTC
v_gene: TRBV6-5; j_gene: TRBJ2-2; d_gene: -; CDR3aa: CASSYSEGWAGELFF; CDR3nt: TGTGCCAGCAGTTACTCTGAGGGTTGGGCCGGGGAGCTGTTTTTT
v_gene: TRBV6-1; j_gene: TRBJ1-1; d_gene: -; CDR3aa: CASSDRDIWGTEAFF; CDR3nt: TGTGCCAGCAGTGATCGGGACATATGGGGCACTGAAGCTTTCTTT
v_gene: TRBV6-5; j_gene: TRBJ2-7; d_gene: -; CDR3aa: CASSSGSLGEQYF; CDR3nt: TGTGCCAGCAGTTCGGGATCACTGGGCGAGCAGTACTTC
v_gene: TRBV14; j_gene: TRBJ2-1; d_gene: TRBD2; CDR3aa: CASSQDVLAHEQFF; CDR3nt: TGTGCCAGCAGCCAAGATGTACTAGCGCATGAGCAGTTCTTC
v_gene: TRBV25-1; j_gene: TRBJ1-2; d_gene: TRBD1; CDR3aa: CASSGGQGTYGYTF; CDR3nt: TGTGCCAGCAGTGGGGGACAGGGGACCTATGGCTACACCTTC
v_gene: TRBV19; j_gene: TRBJ2-3; d_gene: TRBD2; CDR3aa: CASRARGGGDTQYF; CDR3nt: TGTGCCAGTAGGGCTCGGGGGGGCGGAGATACGCAGTATTTT
v_gene: TRBV18; j_gene: TRBJ2-2; d_gene: -; CDR3aa: CASSDIGATGELFF; CDR3nt: TGTGCCAGCTCCGACATTGGGGCCACCGGGGAGCTGTTTTTT
v_gene: TRBV9; j_gene: TRBJ1-4; d_gene: -; CDR3aa: CASSVGVGSNEKLFF; CDR3nt: TGTGCCAGCAGCGTAGGTGTAGGGAGCAATGAAAAACTGTTTTTT
v_gene: TRBV15; j_gene: TRBJ1-6; d_gene: TRBD1; CDR3aa: CATSSRDRNSPLHF; CDR3nt: TGTGCCACCAGCAGCCGGGACAGAAATTCACCCCTCCACTTT
v_gene: TRBV6-4; j_gene: TRBJ2-7; d_gene: TRBD1; CDR3aa: CASSRSGTGGNEQYF; CDR3nt: TGTGCCAGCAGCCGTAGCGGGACAGGGGGAAACGAGCAGTACTTC
v_gene: TRBV5-4; j_gene: TRBJ1-1; d_gene: -; CDR3aa: CASRRGEGLNTEAFF; CDR3nt: TGTGCCAGCAGGCGGGGGGAGGGCCTGAACACTGAAGCTTTCTTT
v_gene: TRBV6-5; j_gene: TRBJ2-1; d_gene: TRBD2; CDR3aa: CASSRLAGNEQFF; CDR3nt: TGTGCCAGCAGCCGACTAGCAGGCAATGAGCAGTTCTTC
v_gene: TRBV12-5; j_gene: TRBJ1-1; d_gene: TRBD1; CDR3aa: CASGSGGQTEAFF; CDR3nt: TGTGCTAGTGGTTCAGGGGGCCAGACTGAAGCTTTCTTT
v_gene: TRBV29-1; j_gene: TRBJ2-1; d_gene: TRBD1; CDR3aa: CSVEPTGVKQFF; CDR3nt: TGCAGCGTTGAACCAACAGGGGTCAAACAGTTCTTC
v_gene: TRBV30; j_gene: TRBJ1-3; d_gene: -; CDR3aa: CAWSVSGAGGNTIYF; CDR3nt: TGTGCCTGGAGTGTTTCAGGGGCTGGTGGAAACACCATATATTTT
v_gene: TRBV10-3; j_gene: TRBJ1-3; d_gene: -; CDR3aa: CAISDPGTGNTIYF; CDR3nt: TGTGCCATCAGTGATCCAGGGACTGGAAACACCATATATTTT
v_gene: TRBV5-8; j_gene: TRBJ1-5; d_gene: TRBD1; CDR3aa: CASSLRQGASQPQHF; CDR3nt: TGTGCCAGCAGCTTGAGGCAGGGGGCTTCTCAGCCCCAGCATTTT
v_gene: TRBV27; j_gene: TRBJ1-2; d_gene: -; CDR3aa: CASRNGGGRDGYTF; CDR3nt: TGTGCCAGCCGCAACGGCGGGGGGCGGGATGGCTACACCTTC
v_gene: TRBV5-6; j_gene: TRBJ2-7; d_gene: TRBD1; CDR3aa: CASSAPGQGTYEQYF; CDR3nt: TGTGCCAGCAGCGCCCCGGGACAGGGGACCTACGAGCAGTACTTC
v_gene: TRBV18; j_gene: TRBJ2-1; d_gene: TRBD2; CDR3aa: CASSPPSGGGSRDEQFF; CDR3nt: TGTGCCAGCTCACCACCGAGCGGGGGGGGCTCTAGGGATGAGCAGTTCTTC
v_gene: TRBV25-1; j_gene: TRBJ1-1; d_gene: -; CDR3aa: CASSESGRRTEAFF; CDR3nt: TGTGCCAGCAGTGAATCGGGGAGGAGGACTGAAGCTTTCTTT
v_gene: TRBV11-3; j_gene: TRBJ2-3; d_gene: -; CDR3aa: CASSLEAGTDTQYF; CDR3nt: TGTGCCAGCAGTCTAGAGGCGGGCACAGATACGCAGTATTTT
v_gene: TRBV7-3; j_gene: TRBJ2-1; d_gene: TRBD2; CDR3aa: CASSLGGGSYNEQFF; CDR3nt: TGTGCCAGCAGCTTAGGGGGGGGCTCCTACAATGAGCAGTTCTTC
v_gene: TRBV18; j_gene: TRBJ2-7; d_gene: -; CDR3aa: CASSPDTDSYEQYF; CDR3nt: TGTGCCAGCTCACCAGACACGGACTCCTACGAGCAGTACTTC
v_gene: TRBV7-2; j_gene: TRBJ2-6; d_gene: -; CDR3aa: CASSLVPRGSSGANVLTF; CDR3nt: TGTGCCAGCAGCTTAGTCCCCAGGGGAAGCTCTGGGGCCAACGTCCTGACTTTC
v_gene: TRBV5-1; j_gene: TRBJ2-5; d_gene: -; CDR3aa: CASSLGDLNQETQYF; CDR3nt: TGCGCCAGCAGCTTGGGGGACTTGAATCAAGAGACCCAGTACTTC
v_gene: TRBV28; j_gene: TRBJ2-5; d_gene: TRBD2; CDR3aa: CASSLLAGSETQYF; CDR3nt: TGTGCCAGCAGTCTACTAGCGGGGTCTGAGACCCAGTACTTC
v_gene: TRBV29-1; j_gene: TRBJ2-7; d_gene: -; CDR3aa: CSVVYSYEQYF; CDR3nt: TGCAGCGTTGTTTACTCCTACGAGCAGTACTTC
v_gene: TRBV30; j_gene: TRBJ2-7; d_gene: TRBD1; CDR3aa: CALGQGSYEQYF; CDR3nt: TGTGCCCTGGGACAGGGGAGCTACGAGCAGTACTTC
v_gene: TRBV5-8; j_gene: TRBJ2-5; d_gene: TRBD1; CDR3aa: CASSSDREETQYF; CDR3nt: TGTGCCAGCAGCTCGGACAGGGAAGAGACCCAGTACTTC
v_gene: TRBV5-4; j_gene: TRBJ2-3; d_gene: TRBD2; CDR3aa: CASSSRTSGGGADTQYF; CDR3nt: TGTGCCAGCAGCTCACGGACTAGCGGTGGAGGAGCAGATACGCAGTATTTT
v_gene: TRBV29-1; j_gene: TRBJ2-1; d_gene: TRBD2; CDR3aa: CSVIDQGGGANNEQFF; CDR3nt: TGCAGCGTTATCGATCAAGGCGGGGGGGCGAACAATGAGCAGTTCTTC
v_gene: TRBV6-1; j_gene: TRBJ2-1; d_gene: TRBD1; CDR3aa: CASSLTGALYNEQFF; CDR3nt: TGTGCCAGCAGCCTGACAGGGGCGCTCTACAATGAGCAGTTCTTC
v_gene: TRBV30; j_gene: TRBJ2-1; d_gene: -; CDR3aa: CAWSPQRASSYNEQFF; CDR3nt: TGTGCCTGGAGTCCACAGCGGGCTAGCTCCTACAATGAGCAGTTCTTC
v_gene: TRBV5-4; j_gene: TRBJ1-1; d_gene: -; CDR3aa: CASSPPVGGGRTEAFF; CDR3nt: TGTGCCAGCAGCCCCCCGGTAGGGGGGGGAAGAACTGAAGCTTTCTTT
v_gene: TRBV19; j_gene: TRBJ2-7; d_gene: TRBD1; CDR3aa: CASTPGQGASYEQYF; CDR3nt: TGTGCCAGTACTCCGGGACAGGGGGCTTCCTACGAGCAGTACTTC
v_gene: TRBV5-1; j_gene: TRBJ1-2; d_gene: -; CDR3aa: CASRAAGINYGYTF; CDR3nt: TGCGCCAGCAGAGCCGCCGGGATTAACTATGGCTACACCTTC
v_gene: TRBV5-6; j_gene: TRBJ1-1; d_gene: -; CDR3aa: CASSLAHGVGINTEAFF; CDR3nt: TGTGCCAGCAGCTTGGCTCACGGGGTAGGGATTAACACTGAAGCTTTCTTT
v_gene: TRBV5-6; j_gene: TRBJ2-7; d_gene: TRBD2; CDR3aa: CASSLAVLAGTYEQYF; CDR3nt: TGTGCCAGCAGCTTGGCTGTCCTAGCGGGCACCTACGAGCAGTACTTC